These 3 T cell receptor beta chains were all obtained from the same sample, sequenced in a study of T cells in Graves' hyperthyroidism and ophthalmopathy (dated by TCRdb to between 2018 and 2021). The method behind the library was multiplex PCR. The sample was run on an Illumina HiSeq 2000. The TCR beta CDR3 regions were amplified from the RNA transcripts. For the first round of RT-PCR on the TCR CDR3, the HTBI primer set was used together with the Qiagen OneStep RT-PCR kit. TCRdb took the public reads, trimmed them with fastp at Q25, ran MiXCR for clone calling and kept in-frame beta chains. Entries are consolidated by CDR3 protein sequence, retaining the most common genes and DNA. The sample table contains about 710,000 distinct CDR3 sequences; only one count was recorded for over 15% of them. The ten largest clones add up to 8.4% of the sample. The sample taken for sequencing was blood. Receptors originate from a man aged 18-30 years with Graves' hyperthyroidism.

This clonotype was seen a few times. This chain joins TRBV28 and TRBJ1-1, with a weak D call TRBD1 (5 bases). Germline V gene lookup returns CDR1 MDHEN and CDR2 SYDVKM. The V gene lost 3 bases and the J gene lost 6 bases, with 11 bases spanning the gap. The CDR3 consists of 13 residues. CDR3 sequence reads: CASSLITGAEAFF. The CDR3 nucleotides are TGTGCCAGCAGTTTGATTACAGGTGCTGAAGCTTTCTTT.

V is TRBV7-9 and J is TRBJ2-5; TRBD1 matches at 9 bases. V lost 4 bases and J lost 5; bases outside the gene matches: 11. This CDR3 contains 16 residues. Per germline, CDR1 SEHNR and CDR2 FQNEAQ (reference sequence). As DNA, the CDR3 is TGTGCCAGCAGCTCCCGGACAGGGGACCTCCGGGAGACCCAGTACTTC. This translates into CASSSRTGDLRETQYF. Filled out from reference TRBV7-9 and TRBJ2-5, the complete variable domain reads DTGVSQNPRHKITKRGQNVTFRCDPISEHNRLYWYRQTLGQGPEFLTYFQNEAQLEKSRLLSDRFSAERPKGSFSTLEIQRTEQGDSAMYLCASSSRTGDLRETQYFGPGTRLLVL.

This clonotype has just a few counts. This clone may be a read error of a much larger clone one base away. The CDR3 reads CAREGTGVANEQFF. In DNA, the CDR3 is TGTGCCAGAGAAGGGACAGGGGTGGCCAATGAGCAGTTCTTC. This chain connects TRBV2 to TRBJ2-1; the match to TRBD1 covers 10 bases. V lost 9 bases to trimming and J lost 6 bases; unmatched junction nucleotides: 8. The CDR3 covers 14 residues. The germline V gene encodes CDR1 SNHLY and CDR2 FYNNEI.